Below, 18 T cell receptor beta chains from the same sample are listed, as sequenced in a study of shared clonotypes between healthy human individuals. Terminally differentiated effector memory CD45RA+ cells were excluded from the naive CD8 cells, which were CD45RO-negative and positively selected for CCR7. The protocol was immunoSEQ multiplex PCR, while the TCRdb copy is restricted to in-frame clones and leaves out a portion. The sample lists about 2.2 million clones; roughly 95% were seen once. The material sequenced was naive CD8+ T cells from PBMCs. These receptors were collected from a man aged 18 to 30 in good health. Some clones in this sample may be carry-over from other donors' samples.

For this clone: Other DNA sequences in this specimen translate into the identical CDR3. This sequence joins TRBV5-8 and TRBJ2-5; D ambiguous. The CDR3 totals 13 residues. The V gene lost 0 bases and the J gene lost 2 bases, with 5 bases spanning the gap. Per the germline V gene, CDR1 is SGHTS and CDR2 is YDEGEE. The CDR3 sequence: CASSLGLQETQYF. The DNA of the CDR3 is TGTGCCAGCAGCTTGGGACTTCAAGAGACCCAGTACTTC.

CDR3 nucleotides: TGTGCCAGCAGTCCGATGGGAGCGCCGAGCTCCTACAATGAGCAGTTCTTC. It encodes CASSPMGAPSSYNEQFF. The V and J genes are TRBV27 and TRBJ2-1; D is perhaps TRBD2 (5 bases). The CDR3 has 17 residues. The germline gives CDR1 MNHEY, CDR2 SMNVEV (reference sequence). Trimming stripped 5 bases from V and 0 bases from J, with 17 bases between.

In this sample, this clone turned up once. The gene calls are TRBV4-1 and TRBJ2-5; TRBD2 is a possible D gene (6 bases). The CDR3 spans 15 residues. Trimming removed 8 bases from V and 1 base from J, with 17 bases in between. Germline V CDR1 and CDR2: MGHRA, YSYEKL. The CDR3 DNA follows: TGCGCCAGCGGAAAGACTAGGGGAACCCAAGAGACCCAGTACTTC. Residues: CASGKTRGTQETQYF.

This rearrangement joins TRBV30 to TRBJ1-1, with TRBD1 matching over 10 bases. The CDR3 contains 15 residues. Germline CDR1 and CDR2: GTSNPN and SVGIG (reference sequence). V shed 2 bases and J 3 bases; nucleotides not matched to a gene: 6. The CDR3, as DNA: TGTGCCTGGAGTCCAAGGACAGGGGGGTACACTGAAGCTTTCTTT. Amino acids: CAWSPRTGGYTEAFF.

The CDR3 DNA reads TGTGCCAGCAGCTTAGAGTGGAACAATGAGCAGTTCTTC. This gives the protein CASSLEWNNEQFF. This chain joins TRBV11-1 and TRBJ2-1, with D unresolved. V was pared by 1 base and J by 5 bases, with 6 bases between. The CDR3 has 13 residues. Germline CDR1 SGHAT, CDR2 FQDESV (reference sequence).

The V gene is TRBV4-1, the J gene TRBJ1-1; D remains ambiguous. V was clipped by 0 bases and J by 3 bases, with 20 bases between them. The CDR3 loop spans 18 amino acids. Germline lookup yields CDR1 MGHRA and CDR2 YSYEKL. This CDR3 is CASSQDGAETLGDTEAFF. The CDR3 DNA reads TGCGCCAGCAGCCAAGATGGTGCAGAAACGCTCGGGGACACTGAAGCTTTCTTT.

The chain recombines TRBV27 with TRBJ1-2; 7 bases map to TRBD1. The ends lost 4 bases at V and 2 bases at J; junction bases unmatched: 1. This CDR3 comprises 13 residues. CDR1 and CDR2 from the germline V gene are MNHEY and SMNVEV (reference sequence). DNA for the CDR3: TGTGCCAGCAGTTGGGACAGCAACTATGGCTACACCTTC. Amino acids: CASSWDSNYGYTF.

The V gene is TRBV7-8, the J gene TRBJ2-1; 13 positions match TRBD2. After removal of 4 bases from V and 1 base from J, the junction contained 4 bases not matched to a gene. Germline loops: CDR1 SGHVS, CDR2 FQNEAQ. The CDR3 totals 17 residues. This CDR3 is CASSSGLAGTSYNEQFF. CDR3 sequence (DNA): TGTGCCAGCAGCTCGGGACTAGCGGGAACATCCTACAATGAGCAGTTCTTC. Full variable domain (missing parts from reference TRBV7-8 and TRBJ2-1): GAGVSQSPRYKVAKRGQDVALRCDPISGHVSLFWYQQALGQGPEFLTYFQNEAQLDKSGLPSDRFFAERPEGSVSTLKIQRTQQEDSAVYLCASSSGLAGTSYNEQFFGPGTRLTVL.

A remark on this clone: This may come from a read error, since a much larger clone is one base off. V is TRBV6-1 and J is TRBJ2-7; no clear D. The CDR3 loop spans 11 amino acids. V was clipped by 3 bases and J by 3 bases, with 3 bases between them. Germline-derived CDR1 and CDR2 are MNHNS and SASEGT. CDR3 region: CASSDFYEQYF. The CDR3 DNA reads TGTGCCAGCAGTGACTTCTACGAGCAGTACTTC.

This clone has a handful of counts. The same CDR3 is also encoded by other DNA sequences in this sample. The V call is TRBV28, the J call TRBJ1-1; TRBD1 agrees at 10 bases. Germline V gene data show CDR1 as MDHEN and CDR2 as SYDVKM. This CDR3 has 14 residues. V was pared by 5 bases and J by 5 bases, with 5 bases of the junction left unmatched. CDR3 bases: TGTGCCAGCAGTCGGACAGGGGGATCGACTGAAGCTTTCTTT. Translating it yields CASSRTGGSTEAFF.

This rearrangement joins TRBV11-2 to TRBJ2-5; 7 positions match TRBD1. The junction had 3 bases not matched to a gene; V was cut back by 5 bases and J by 0 bases. CDR1 SGHAT and CDR2 FQNNGV come from the germline V gene. The CDR3 has 14 residues. The CDR3 region has the DNA TGTGCCAGCAGCCCGGGGACAGACCAAGAGACCCAGTACTTC. Residues: CASSPGTDQETQYF.

V usage is TRBV7-9 and J usage is TRBJ1-2, with TRBD1 identical over 9 bases. Germline lookup yields CDR1 SEHNR and CDR2 FQNEAQ (reference sequence). The CDR3 is 14 amino acids. The ends lost 1 base at V and 6 bases at J; junction bases unmatched: 3. The CDR3 is CASSLGTGADGYTF. CDR3 nucleotide sequence: TGTGCCAGCAGCTTAGGGACAGGGGCGGATGGCTACACCTTC.

The chain employs TRBV7-8 and TRBJ2-2; unclear D gene. Deletions cut 6 bases from V and 2 bases from J, with 13 bases between. CDR1 is SGHVS, CDR2 FQNEAQ, per germline. The CDR3 has 15 residues. Here the CDR3 DNA reads TGTGCCAGCAGTCAGCCGGGCCTTAACACCGGGGAGCTGTTTTTT. Translating it yields CASSQPGLNTGELFF.

The chain recombines TRBV7-9 with TRBJ2-7, with D possibly matching TRBD1 (5 bases). The germline V and J ends were trimmed by 1 base and 7 bases, with 14 bases remaining between them. Germline CDR1 is SEHNR and CDR2 is FQNEAQ (reference sequence). This CDR3 has 14 residues. The CDR3 DNA reads TGTGCCAGCAGCTTAGTAACAGGCCAGAGTGAGCAGTACTTC. Translation gives CASSLVTGQSEQYF.

This chain links TRBV28 with TRBJ2-7, with D possibly called TRBD1 or TRBD2 (6 bases each). Trimming removed 4 bases at V and 4 bases at J, with 20 bases between. Looked up from germline, CDR1 is MDHEN and CDR2 is SYDVKM. The CDR3 totals 16 residues. CDR3 sequence (DNA): TGTGCCAGCAGTTCAACGGGGGCTAGCGAGGGGTACGAGCAGTACTTC. Its translation: CASSSTGASEGYEQYF.

The chain joins TRBV2 to TRBJ2-5; D not certain. CDR3 length: 13 amino acids. Per the germline V gene, CDR1 is SNHLY and CDR2 is FYNNEI. V was cut by 1 base and J by 5 bases, with 8 bases left in between. In nucleotides, the CDR3 is TGTGCCAGCAGTGAAGAGGTTTGGGAGACCCAGTACTTC. As protein: CASSEEVWETQYF.

This chain uses TRBV7-8 with TRBJ1-5; TRBD1 matches at 7 bases. V gave up 4 bases and J gave up 16 bases; unmatched junction bases: 10. The germline gives CDR1 SGHVS, CDR2 FQNEAQ. CDR3 length equals 12 residues. The CDR3, as DNA: TGTGCCAGCAGCTCCTACAGGGGACGTACACATTTT. It codes for CASSSYRGRTHF.

The chain combines TRBV27 with TRBJ2-5; no clear D. Deletions cut 2 bases from V and 5 bases from J, with 15 bases between. Germline V lookup: CDR1 MNHEY, CDR2 SMNVEV (reference sequence). CDR3 length: 15 residues. The CDR3 region is CASSLRGPPGETQYF. The CDR3 DNA reads TGTGCCAGCAGTTTAAGAGGACCTCCCGGGGAGACCCAGTACTTC.